This TCR beta chain is drawn from a study of early T cells in non-severe SARS-CoV-2 infection. Study in general: Chains from this unsorted whole-blood bulk RNA could not be paired.

TCRdb re-analysed the 5' RACE reads in MiXCR, keeping a single row per CDR3 protein. Among 60,000 to 75,000 distinct CDR3 sequences listed, 8% to 10% were seen once. V was shortened by 2 bases and J by 4 bases, with 9 bases between the two germline ends. This CDR3 is 13 amino acids long. Looked up from germline, CDR1 is MNHEY and CDR2 is SVGAGI. The receptor comes from an adult who was a healthcare worker with PCR-confirmed SARS-CoV-2 infection or an uninfected control (not recorded which). This rearrangement joins TRBV6-5 to TRBJ2-7, with D hard to call. The sample consisted of whole blood, taken at baseline. CDR3 in amino acids: CASSYRLEYEQYF. DNA for the CDR3: TGTGCCAGCAGTTACAGGCTGGAGTACGAGCAGTACTTC.